This TCR beta chain was recovered during a study of type 1 regulatory T cells. About the study: T-allo10 is an in vitro-generated, Tr1-enriched CD4 T cell product specific for alloantigen.

Study conclusions and caveats: Compared with non-Tr1 cells, Tr1 cells showed a narrower TCR repertoire.

TCRdb ran MiXCR on the reads and lists one entry per CDR3 protein. This sample has approximately 77,000 distinct CDR3 sequences, with around 21% found just once. Notes on this clonotype: Its target is not known.

The trim removed 3 bases at V and 4 bases at J, leaving 4 bases unmatched. Germline V gene lookup returns CDR1 SGDLS and CDR2 YYNGEE. This CDR3 comprises 14 residues. Sample: cultured type 1 regulatory T (Tr1) cells, either the whole culture or a sorted fraction (not recorded which). The TCR originated in a human donor in good health. The genes are TRBV9 and TRBJ2-5, with 9 bases identical to TRBD1. The DNA for the CDR3 is TGTGCCAGCAGCGATGACAGGGGGATAGAGACCCAGTACTTC. It specifies CASSDDRGIETQYF.